The T cell receptor (beta chain) under discussion was sequenced for a study of blood T cells in healthy people across ages. Broader study findings: Without sorted subsets, naive and antigen-experienced compartments could not be conclusively compared. A strong correlation was found between TCR beta diversity and the percentage of naive T cells.

Turning to this clonotype: Its matching antigen is unknown.

PCR was performed a second time for roughly 7 to 11 cycles using a sample-barcoded 5' primer and a J-beta primer mix. Every cDNA molecule carried a tag from a template-switch adaptor bearing 12 random nucleotides. TCRdb fed the 5' RACE reads into MiXCR, producing one record per CDR3 protein. Altogether some 1.5 million distinct CDR3 sequences are present, under 30% being singletons, with the ten largest covering 7.7%. The source of this sequence is a young woman in good health. The sequencing sample was made of blood.

The CDR3 DNA follows: TGCGCCAGCAGCTTGGGACAGGCCCGGGGGTCTGAAGCTTTCTTT. Its protein product is CASSLGQARGSEAFF. The chain is built from TRBV5-1 and TRBJ1-1; D perhaps matches TRBD1 (6 bases). V lost 0 bases and J lost 6, with 15 bases in between. This CDR3 spans 15 amino acids. CDR1 and CDR2 from the germline V gene are SGHRS and YFSETQ.